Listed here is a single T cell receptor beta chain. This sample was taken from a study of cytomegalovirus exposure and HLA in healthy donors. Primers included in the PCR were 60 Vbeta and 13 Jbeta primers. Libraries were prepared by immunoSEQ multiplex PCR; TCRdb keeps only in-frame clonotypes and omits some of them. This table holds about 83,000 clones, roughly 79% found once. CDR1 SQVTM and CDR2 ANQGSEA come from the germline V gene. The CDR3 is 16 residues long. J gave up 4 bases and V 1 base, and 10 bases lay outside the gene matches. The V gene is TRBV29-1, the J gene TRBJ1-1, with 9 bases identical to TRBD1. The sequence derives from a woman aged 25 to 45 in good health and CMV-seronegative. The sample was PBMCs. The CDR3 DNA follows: TGCAGCGTTGAAGTATTTACAGGGGGCGCAGTCACTGAAGCTTTCTTT. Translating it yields CSVEVFTGGAVTEAFF.